The clone carrying this TCR beta chain has only a few counts. The antigen is not known. The junction had 8 bases not matched to a gene; V was cut back by 4 bases and J by 7 bases. The CDR3 is 15 amino acids. Germline loops: CDR1 SGHTA, CDR2 FQGNSA. This record belongs to a study of T cells after yellow fever vaccination. TCRdb called the 5' RACE reads again in MiXCR, with one record for every CDR3 protein. Of about 320,000 distinct CDR3 sequences in the sample, about 6.6% were seen once. Study results and caveats: Primary-vaccination clones mostly resurfaced post-booster (about 96% CD4, more than 85% CD8). When the response was secondary, it was weaker but reached its peak faster, day 5 versus 15.

The TCR originated in a man younger than 35 who received the YFV17D yellow fever vaccine. The chain recombines TRBV7-2 with TRBJ2-7; 12 bases line up with TRBD2. Specimen: PBMCs, collected roughly 45 days after the first yellow fever vaccination. The CDR3 spells CASSSHQGTSGEQYF. DNA for the CDR3: TGTGCCAGCAGCTCCCACCAGGGGACTAGCGGGGAGCAGTACTTC.